This T cell receptor (beta chain) was sequenced in a study of identical twins (dated by TCRdb to between 2015 and 2016). Regarding the complete study: The study deep-sequenced TCR alpha and beta repertoires from monozygotic twins, unrelated adults of various ages and cord blood to test whether fetal clonotypes persist. To rule out contamination, the twin experiments were replicated at different times with different library preparation protocols. General study outcomes and caveats: Fewer insertions were carried by abundant cord blood beta clonotypes; a weaker similar trend was observed in young adult naive repertoires, while no such trend was observed in memory repertoires. Because the same donors could not be followed over many years, conclusions were based on cross-sectional statistical analysis. Zero-insertion analyses could be partly confounded by invariant T cells such as MAIT and iNKT, although diverse VJ usage argued against such confounding for most clonotypes. Recombination models systematically underestimated out-of-frame TCR alpha sharing in monozygotic twins but agreed with sharing between unrelated individuals. Compared with coincidental sharing between unrelated individuals, out-of-frame TCR alpha sequences shared between twins had an excess of sequences with low generation probability. Excess twin sharing in beta out-of-frame sequences was weaker because fewer shared sequences lowered the signal-to-noise ratio.

This clonotype was counted between two and nine times. This clone's antigen is unknown. It has no much larger one-base neighbor in the sample; base qualities were not kept. Libraries were made using 5' RACE. For sequencing, an Illumina HiSeq 2000 was employed. A universal primer binding site was added through template switching, and the final cDNA carried a unique molecular identifier so that TCR cDNA molecules could be counted accurately. First-strand cDNA for TCR alpha and beta chains was synthesized from specific primers in the conserved constant-segment region. To control for contamination, every cDNA library was double barcoded, receiving both a SMART-Mk sample barcode and Illumina barcodes. TruSeq adapter sequences along with Illumina sample barcodes were introduced in two successive PCR steps. TCR alpha and beta cDNA libraries were sequenced on the Illumina HiSeq platform with custom primers. On the authors' methods: MiGEC was used to process raw reads and extract unique molecular identifiers, and MiXCR was used to find CDR3 positions. Recombination models were inferred per individual with the repgenHMM and IGoR tools using an EM algorithm. The tcR package in R was used for shared clonotype analysis, with sharing normalized by the product of cloneset sizes. Out-of-frame nonproductive sequences were analyzed to study raw recombination free of thymic and clonal selection effects. Starting from the raw public reads, TCRdb applied fastp trimming at Q25, assembled clones with MiXCR and retained in-frame beta chains. Identical CDR3 proteins give one entry, which carries the most common genes and DNA. The V and J calls shown here were made by TCRdb, not taken from the authors' results. The sample yields about 530,000 distinct CDR3 sequences; 13% to 15% were counted once. Jointly, the top ten make up around 0.4% of the sample.

From its cysteine to its phenylalanine, the CDR3 spans 13 amino acids. The entry retains the CDR3 DNA only, 39 bases that are in frame from base 1. CDR1 and CDR2 are drawn from the germline V gene: ENHRY, SYGVKD. The junction carries 10 bases between V and J, which are trimmed by 3 bases and 5 bases respectively. All donors were healthy Caucasians. Three pairs of female monozygotic twins, all aged about 18 to 30 years, were included in the twin cohort. Positive isolation kits from Invitrogen were used to isolate the CD4+ and CD8+ T cell populations. In addition, the sample was reused for a study of yellow fever vaccine responses in identical twins. The second study also describes: The authors reported that the T cell response to vaccination in identical twins appeared partly convergent and partly personalized. The study precisely tracked vaccine-responding T cell clones in identical twins.

The sequence derives from a woman aged 18-35 years in good health. Sequencing used CD4+ T cells sorted from blood. The sequence links TRBV10-3 to TRBJ1-2, with the identity of the D gene unclear. The CDR3 reads CAISERQVYGYTF. The bases are TGTGCCATCAGTGAACGTCAGGTATATGGCTACACCTTC.